This record looks at one T cell receptor beta chain sequence and its context. The sample belongs to a study of T cell changes during pregnancy in multiple sclerosis. The method was immunoSEQ multiplex PCR; TCRdb's version includes in-frame clones alone and lacks a portion of them. The table shows about 72,000 clones, with 90% to 95% occurring only once. V dropped 3 bases and J dropped 3; count of bases not matched to a gene: 12. The CDR3 is 17 amino acids. Per the germline V gene, CDR1 is SGDLS and CDR2 is YYNGEE. Sample: peripheral blood, taken in the third trimester of pregnancy. The sequence was obtained from a female donor in good health, enrolled as a control in a pregnancy study. The chain is built from TRBV9 and TRBJ2-3, with 8 bases that match TRBD2. The CDR3 DNA follows: TGTGCCAGCAGCGAGCAAGTCGTAGCGGGATCGACAGATACGCAGTATTTT. Protein product: CASSEQVVAGSTDTQYF.